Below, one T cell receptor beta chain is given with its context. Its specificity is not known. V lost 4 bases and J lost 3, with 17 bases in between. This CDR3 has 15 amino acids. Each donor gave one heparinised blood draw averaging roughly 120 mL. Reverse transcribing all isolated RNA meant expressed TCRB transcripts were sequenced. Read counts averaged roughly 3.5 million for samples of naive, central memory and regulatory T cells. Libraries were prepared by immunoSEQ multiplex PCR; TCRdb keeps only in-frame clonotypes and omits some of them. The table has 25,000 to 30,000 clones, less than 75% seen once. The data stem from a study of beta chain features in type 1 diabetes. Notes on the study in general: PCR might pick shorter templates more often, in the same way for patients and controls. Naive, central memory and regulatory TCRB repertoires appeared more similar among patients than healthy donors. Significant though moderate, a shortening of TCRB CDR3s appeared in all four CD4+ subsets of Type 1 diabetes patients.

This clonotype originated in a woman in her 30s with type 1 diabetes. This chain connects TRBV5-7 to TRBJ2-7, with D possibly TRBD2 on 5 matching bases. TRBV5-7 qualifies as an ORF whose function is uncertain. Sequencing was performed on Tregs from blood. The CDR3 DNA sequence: TGTGCCAGCAGCCGTTCTAGCTCCGGAGACTACGAGCAGTACTTC. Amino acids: CASSRSSSGDYEQYF.